The rows below give T cell receptor beta chains drawn from one sample of a study of blood T cells in healthy people across ages. One entry per CDR3 protein, called by TCRdb with MiXCR from the 5' RACE reads. This repertoire shows about 640,000 distinct CDR3 sequences, roughly 41% found once; its top ten account for 30%. Sequencing input: blood. These receptors originate from a man older than 75 in good health. Both conserved end residues are part of each CDR3. Each record gives: J gene, D gene, clone size, V gene, CDR3 DNA, CDR3 protein. A D gene is named only where the DNA matches it firmly. Not every row has a clone size; where given, it reads once, few, many or a size class.

J gene: TRBJ2-5; D gene: -; clone size: few; V gene: TRBV11-2; CDR3 DNA: TGTGCCAGCAGCTTAGACGACAGGTGGACGCAGTACTTC; CDR3 protein: CASSLDDRWTQYF
J gene: TRBJ2-7; D gene: TRBD2; clone size: many; V gene: TRBV3-1; CDR3 DNA: TGTGCCAGCAGCCGAGAGACTAGCGGGAGGCGCGAGCAGTACTTC; CDR3 protein: CASSRETSGRREQYF
J gene: TRBJ2-5; D gene: TRBD1; clone size: few; V gene: TRBV4-1; CDR3 DNA: TGCGCCAGCAGCCGCGACGGGACAGGGGAAGTAGAGACCCAGTACTTC; CDR3 protein: CASSRDGTGEVETQYF
J gene: TRBJ1-1; D gene: -; clone size: -; V gene: TRBV4-3; CDR3 DNA: TGCGCCAGCAGCCAAGATGAACGCCGAAACACTGAAGCTTTCTTT; CDR3 protein: CASSQDERRNTEAFF
J gene: TRBJ2-5; D gene: TRBD1; clone size: few; V gene: TRBV20-1; CDR3 DNA: TGCAGTGCTATAACCGGGACAGGGATTATGACCCAGTACTTC; CDR3 protein: CSAITGTGIMTQYF
J gene: TRBJ2-1; D gene: TRBD2; clone size: -; V gene: TRBV20-1; CDR3 DNA: TGCAGTGCGCCCGATAGCGGGAGGCCGCACAATGAGCAGTTCTTC; CDR3 protein: CSAPDSGRPHNEQFF
J gene: TRBJ2-6; D gene: -; clone size: many; V gene: TRBV7-2; CDR3 DNA: TGTGCCAGCAGCCCTAGGTTCTCTGGGGCCAACGTCCTGACTTTC; CDR3 protein: CASSPRFSGANVLTF
J gene: TRBJ2-7; D gene: TRBD1; clone size: once; V gene: TRBV6-5; CDR3 DNA: TGTGCCAGCCGAAGGGGACAGCGGTACAATGAGCAGTACTTC; CDR3 protein: CASRRGQRYNEQYF
J gene: TRBJ2-3; D gene: TRBD1; clone size: -; V gene: TRBV20-1; CDR3 DNA: TGTACCGGGGGACAGGGCGAAGATACGCAGTATTTT; CDR3 protein: CTGGQGEDTQYF
J gene: TRBJ2-7; D gene: -; clone size: few; V gene: TRBV7-9; CDR3 DNA: TGTGCCAGCAGCATACCCGGGACACATTACTACGAGCAGTACTTC; CDR3 protein: CASSIPGTHYYEQYF
J gene: TRBJ2-1; D gene: -; clone size: -; V gene: TRBV7-6; CDR3 DNA: TGTGCCAGCAGCCCTGACGGGGAAAAAATAAACAATGAGCAGTTCTTC; CDR3 protein: CASSPDGEKINNEQFF
J gene: TRBJ2-1; D gene: -; clone size: few; V gene: TRBV21-1; CDR3 DNA: TGTGCCAGCAGCACAGGTAGGACAGTGGGGGAGCAGTTCTTC; CDR3 protein: CASSTGRTVGEQFF
J gene: TRBJ1-1; D gene: -; clone size: many; V gene: TRBV5-1; CDR3 DNA: TGCGCCAGCACCCAGAATTCAGACCGTTACACTGAAGCTTTCTTT; CDR3 protein: CASTQNSDRYTEAFF
J gene: TRBJ2-3; D gene: -; clone size: -; V gene: TRBV15; CDR3 DNA: TGTGCCACCAGCAGCATGATGACAGATACGCAGTATTTT; CDR3 protein: CATSSMMTDTQYF
J gene: TRBJ2-7; D gene: TRBD2; clone size: once; V gene: TRBV30; CDR3 DNA: TGTGCCTGGAAAATAGCGGGGGCTTTCTACGAGCAGTACTTC; CDR3 protein: CAWKIAGAFYEQYF
J gene: TRBJ2-3; D gene: TRBD2; clone size: -; V gene: TRBV12-3/TRBV12-4; CDR3 DNA: TGTGCCAGCAGAATCCCTAGCGGGACGCAGTATTTT; CDR3 protein: CASRIPSGTQYF
J gene: TRBJ2-4; D gene: TRBD2; clone size: few; V gene: TRBV11-2; CDR3 DNA: TGTGCCAGCAGCCTACCGTGGACTAGCGGGGGGCTGGGCGGCAAAAACATTCAGTACTTC; CDR3 protein: CASSLPWTSGGLGGKNIQYF
J gene: TRBJ1-6; D gene: -; clone size: few; V gene: TRBV14; CDR3 DNA: TGTGCCAGCAGCCAAGAGTACCGAAATTCACCCCTCCACTTT; CDR3 protein: CASSQEYRNSPLHF
J gene: TRBJ2-3; D gene: -; clone size: -; V gene: TRBV2; CDR3 DNA: TGTGCCAGCAGTGTTCGGAGAGGGACTAGCACAGATACGCAGTATTTT; CDR3 protein: CASSVRRGTSTDTQYF
J gene: TRBJ2-2; D gene: TRBD2; clone size: -; V gene: TRBV27; CDR3 DNA: TGTGCCAGCACGGGACTAGCGGGAGTCGGGAACACCGGGGAGCTGTTTTTT; CDR3 protein: CASTGLAGVGNTGELFF
J gene: TRBJ2-7; D gene: TRBD1; clone size: -; V gene: TRBV7-2; CDR3 DNA: TGTGCCAGCAGCTTAGCGGGTGGGACAGGGGGTAACGAGCAGTACTTC; CDR3 protein: CASSLAGGTGGNEQYF
J gene: TRBJ1-4; D gene: TRBD1; clone size: few; V gene: TRBV20-1; CDR3 DNA: TGCAGTGCCCCGGGACAGGGGACTGAAAAACTGTTTTTT; CDR3 protein: CSAPGQGTEKLFF
J gene: TRBJ2-5; D gene: TRBD1; clone size: -; V gene: TRBV5-1; CDR3 DNA: TGCGCCAGCAGCTTGAATGGACAGGGGAACTACAATGAGCAGTACTTC; CDR3 protein: CASSLNGQGNYNEQYF
J gene: TRBJ2-7; D gene: TRBD2; clone size: -; V gene: TRBV7-2; CDR3 DNA: TGTGCCAGCAGGTCGACTAGCGGGAAGGCCTACGAGCAGTACTTC; CDR3 protein: CASRSTSGKAYEQYF
J gene: TRBJ2-3; D gene: -; clone size: -; V gene: TRBV9; CDR3 DNA: TGTGCCAGCAGCGTAGAGGGTGGGGAGTACGGCGCAGATACGCAGTATTTT; CDR3 protein: CASSVEGGEYGADTQYF
J gene: TRBJ1-2; D gene: -; clone size: -; V gene: TRBV30; CDR3 DNA: TGTGCCTGGAGTTCGTCGACCGGGCCCACTTACGGCTACACCTTC; CDR3 protein: CAWSSSTGPTYGYTF
J gene: TRBJ1-6; D gene: -; clone size: -; V gene: TRBV4-3; CDR3 DNA: TGCGCCAGCAGCCAATTCTACAGGGCCGGGATTAATTCACCCCTCCACTTT; CDR3 protein: CASSQFYRAGINSPLHF
J gene: TRBJ2-2; D gene: TRBD1; clone size: -; V gene: TRBV2; CDR3 DNA: TGTGCCAGCAACACGGGACAGGCCGGGACCGGGGAGCTGTTTTTT; CDR3 protein: CASNTGQAGTGELFF
J gene: TRBJ1-2; D gene: -; clone size: few; V gene: TRBV21-1; CDR3 DNA: TGTGCCAGCAGCCCAGCGTGGGGGGCGCATGGCTACACCTTC; CDR3 protein: CASSPAWGAHGYTF
J gene: TRBJ2-7; D gene: -; clone size: -; V gene: TRBV25-1; CDR3 DNA: TGTGCCAGCAGGAAGGCGGACTCCTACGAGCAGTACTTC; CDR3 protein: CASRKADSYEQYF
J gene: TRBJ2-3; D gene: -; clone size: -; V gene: TRBV7-2; CDR3 DNA: TGTGCCAGCAGCTTAGGAGTGGGCCGTTGGGATACGCAGTATTTT; CDR3 protein: CASSLGVGRWDTQYF
J gene: TRBJ1-5; D gene: -; clone size: -; V gene: TRBV3-1; CDR3 DNA: TGTGCCAGCAGCCAAGATCTGGGGAGGCAGCCCCAGCATTTT; CDR3 protein: CASSQDLGRQPQHF
J gene: TRBJ2-5; D gene: TRBD1; clone size: many; V gene: TRBV10-3; CDR3 DNA: TGTGCCATCGGGTTGGGGACAGGGGCCCAAGAGACCCAGTACTTC; CDR3 protein: CAIGLGTGAQETQYF